The present T cell receptor (beta chain) was sequenced within a study of CD8 T cells in ankylosing spondylitis. This clonotype was seen repeatedly, ten times or more. Its antigen is still unknown. Study results and caveats: In ankylosing spondylitis blood, a motif of several highly homologous TCR beta variants appeared characteristic. Within matched ankylosing spondylitis synovial fluid, disease-linked clones were reportedly significantly enriched.

Each TCR beta library was made by quantitative 5'-RACE that incorporated molecular barcodes. MiXCR was run by TCRdb on the 5' RACE reads, yielding one entry per CDR3 protein. The sample consists of fewer than 550,000 distinct CDR3 sequences, about 5.2% of them appearing once. Material for sequencing was blood, either unsorted or a sorted T cell fraction (not recorded which). The clonotype comes from a male donor with ankylosing spondylitis.

The CDR3 here is CASTPWKGQVSNQPQHF. The DNA of the CDR3 is TGTGCCAGCACCCCGTGGAAGGGGCAGGTTAGCAATCAGCCCCAGCATTTT. The V gene is TRBV6-2 or TRBV6-3, the J gene TRBJ1-5, with a possible D match to TRBD1 (5 bases). The CDR3 is 17 amino acids. Per germline, CDR1 MNHEY and CDR2 SVGEGT. The V and J ends lost 7 bases and 0 bases respectively, with 19 bases between them.